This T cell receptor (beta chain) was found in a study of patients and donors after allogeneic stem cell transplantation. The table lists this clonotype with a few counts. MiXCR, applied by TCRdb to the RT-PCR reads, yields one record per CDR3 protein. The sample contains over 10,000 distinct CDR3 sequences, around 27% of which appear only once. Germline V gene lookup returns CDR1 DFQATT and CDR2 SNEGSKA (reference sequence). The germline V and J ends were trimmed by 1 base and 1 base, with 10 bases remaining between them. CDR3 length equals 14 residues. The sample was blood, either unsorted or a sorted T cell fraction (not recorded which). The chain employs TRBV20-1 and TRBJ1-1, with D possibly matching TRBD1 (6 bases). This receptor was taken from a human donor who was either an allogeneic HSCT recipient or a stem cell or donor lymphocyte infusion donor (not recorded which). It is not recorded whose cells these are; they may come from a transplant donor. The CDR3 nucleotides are TGCAGTGCTAGAGGGGACAATAGGAACACTGAAGCTTTCTTT. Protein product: CSARGDNRNTEAFF.